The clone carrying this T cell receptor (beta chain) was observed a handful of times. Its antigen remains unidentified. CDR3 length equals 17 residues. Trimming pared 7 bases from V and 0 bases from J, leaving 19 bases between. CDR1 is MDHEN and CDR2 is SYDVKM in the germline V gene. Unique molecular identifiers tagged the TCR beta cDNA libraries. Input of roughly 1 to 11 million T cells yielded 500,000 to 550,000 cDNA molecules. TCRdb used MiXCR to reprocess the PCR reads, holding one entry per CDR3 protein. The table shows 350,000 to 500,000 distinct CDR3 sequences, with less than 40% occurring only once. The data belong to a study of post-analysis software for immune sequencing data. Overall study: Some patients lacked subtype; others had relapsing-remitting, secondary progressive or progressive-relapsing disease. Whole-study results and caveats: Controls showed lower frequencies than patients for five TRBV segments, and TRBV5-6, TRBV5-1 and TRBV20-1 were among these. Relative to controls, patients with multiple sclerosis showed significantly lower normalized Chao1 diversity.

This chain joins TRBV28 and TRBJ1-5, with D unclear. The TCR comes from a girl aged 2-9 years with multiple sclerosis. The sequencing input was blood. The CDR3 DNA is TGTGCCAGCATTGAAGACGGACGGACGTATAGCAATCAGCCCCAGCATTTT. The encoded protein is CASIEDGRTYSNQPQHF.